The text below deals with one T cell receptor beta chain. Its target is unknown. Combined were second doses at about 4 or about 12 weeks. The data were produced by immunoSEQ multiplex PCR, yet TCRdb's version contains in-frame clones alone and is incomplete. The repertoire has 250,000 to 300,000 clones, approximately 94% of them found once; the top ten carry around 0.58%. The data originate from a study of T cell responses to AZD1222 COVID-19 vaccine. Study-level results: It was only after the peak T cell response that any repertoires were sampled. The sample set comprised mostly white British donors with more females, and clonal diversity was possibly underestimated. Reportedly, close to half of spike-specific TCRs are directed against unmutated variant regions.

Material: peripheral blood, obtained 28 days after the second AZD1222 dose. This receptor was obtained from an adult who received the AZD1222 COVID-19 vaccine.

The CDR3 protein is CASSLDIGSNEQYF. The DNA for the CDR3 is TGCGCCAGCAGCTTGGACATTGGGTCCAACGAGCAGTACTTC. This rearrangement joins TRBV5-1 to TRBJ2-7; D is uncertain. V shed 0 bases and J shed 5 bases, with 12 bases lying between them. This CDR3 is built from 14 residues. The germline gives CDR1 SGHRS, CDR2 YFSETQ.